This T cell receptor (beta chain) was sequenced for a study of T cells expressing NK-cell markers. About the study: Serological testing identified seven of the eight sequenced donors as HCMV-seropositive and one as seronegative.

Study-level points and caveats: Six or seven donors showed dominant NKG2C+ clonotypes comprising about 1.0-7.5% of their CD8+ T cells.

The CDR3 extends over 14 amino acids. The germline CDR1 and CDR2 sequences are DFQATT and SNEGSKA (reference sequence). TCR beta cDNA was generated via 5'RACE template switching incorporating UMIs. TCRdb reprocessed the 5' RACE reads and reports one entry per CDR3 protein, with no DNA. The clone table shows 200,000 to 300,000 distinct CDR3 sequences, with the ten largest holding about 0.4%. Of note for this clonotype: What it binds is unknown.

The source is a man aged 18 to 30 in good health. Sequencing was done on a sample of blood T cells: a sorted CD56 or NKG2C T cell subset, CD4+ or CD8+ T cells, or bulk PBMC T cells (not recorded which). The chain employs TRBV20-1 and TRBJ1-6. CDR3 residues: CSARRVTGNSPLHF.